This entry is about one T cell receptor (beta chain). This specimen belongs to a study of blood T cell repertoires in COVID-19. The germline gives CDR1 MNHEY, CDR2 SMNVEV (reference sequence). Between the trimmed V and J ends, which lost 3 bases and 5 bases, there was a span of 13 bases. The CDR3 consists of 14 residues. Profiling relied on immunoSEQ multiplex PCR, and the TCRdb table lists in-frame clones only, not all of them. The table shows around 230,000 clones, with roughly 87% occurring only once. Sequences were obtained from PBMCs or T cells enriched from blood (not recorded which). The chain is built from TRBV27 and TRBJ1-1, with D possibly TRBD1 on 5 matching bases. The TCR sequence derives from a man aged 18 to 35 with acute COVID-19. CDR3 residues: CASSLEGIRTEAFF. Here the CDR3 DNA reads TGTGCCAGCAGTTTGGAGGGGATTAGGACTGAAGCTTTCTTT.